There are a few counts of the clone carrying this T cell receptor beta chain. No antigen is known for it. The record originates from a study of blood T cells in healthy people across ages. PCR was performed a second time for about 7 to 12 cycles using a sample-barcoded 5' primer and a J-beta primer mix. Every cDNA was tagged by a template-switch adaptor with 12 random nucleotides. TCRdb re-analysed the 5' RACE reads in MiXCR, keeping a single row per CDR3 protein. Among 800,000 to 950,000 distinct CDR3 sequences listed, roughly 48% were seen once. The CDR3 has 16 residues. The germline V gene encodes CDR1 GTSNPN and CDR2 SVGIG (reference sequence). Trimming removed 0 bases from V and 1 base from J, with 15 bases in between. Study results and limitations: There was a strong correlation between TCR beta diversity and naive T cell percentage.

What was sequenced was blood. The source of this sequence is a young man in good health. This chain uses TRBV30 with TRBJ2-5; a possible D gene is TRBD2 (5 bases). The CDR3 is CAWSVGSGASQETQYF. In DNA form, the CDR3 reads TGTGCCTGGAGTGTGGGCAGCGGAGCCTCCCAAGAGACCCAGTACTTC.